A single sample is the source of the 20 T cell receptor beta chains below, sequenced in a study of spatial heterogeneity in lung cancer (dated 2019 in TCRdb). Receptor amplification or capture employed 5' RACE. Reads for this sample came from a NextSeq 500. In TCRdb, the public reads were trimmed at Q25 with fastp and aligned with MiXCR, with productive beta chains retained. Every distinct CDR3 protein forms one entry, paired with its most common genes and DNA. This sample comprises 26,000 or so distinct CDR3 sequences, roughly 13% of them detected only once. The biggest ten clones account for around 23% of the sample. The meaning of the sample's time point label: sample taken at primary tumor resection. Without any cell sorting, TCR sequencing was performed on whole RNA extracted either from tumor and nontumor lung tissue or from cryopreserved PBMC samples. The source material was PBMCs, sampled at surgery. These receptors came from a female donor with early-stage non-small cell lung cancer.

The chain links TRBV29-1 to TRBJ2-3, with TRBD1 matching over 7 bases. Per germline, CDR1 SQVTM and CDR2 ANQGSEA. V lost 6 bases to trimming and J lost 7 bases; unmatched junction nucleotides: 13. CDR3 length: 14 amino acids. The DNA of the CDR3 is TGCAGCGTCATAACCGGGACAGTTGGATATACGCAGTATTTT. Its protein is CSVITGTVGYTQYF.

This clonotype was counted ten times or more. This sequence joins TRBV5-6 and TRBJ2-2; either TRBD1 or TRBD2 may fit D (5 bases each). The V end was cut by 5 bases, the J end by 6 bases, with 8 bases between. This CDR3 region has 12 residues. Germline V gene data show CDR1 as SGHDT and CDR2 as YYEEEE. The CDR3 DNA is TGTGCCAGCAGGGGGGACGCCGGGGAGCTGTTTTTT. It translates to CASRGDAGELFF.

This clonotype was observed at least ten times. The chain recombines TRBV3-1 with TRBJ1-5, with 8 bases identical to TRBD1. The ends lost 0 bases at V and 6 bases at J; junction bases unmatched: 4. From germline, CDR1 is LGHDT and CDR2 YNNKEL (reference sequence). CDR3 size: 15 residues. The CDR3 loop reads CASSQDPGGRQPQHF. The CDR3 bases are TGTGCCAGCAGCCAAGATCCAGGGGGCCGTCAGCCCCAGCATTTT.

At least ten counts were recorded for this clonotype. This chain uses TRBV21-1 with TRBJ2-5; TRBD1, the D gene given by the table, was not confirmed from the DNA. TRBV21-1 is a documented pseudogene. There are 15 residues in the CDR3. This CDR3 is CASSKKGGDLETQYF. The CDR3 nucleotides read TGTGCCAGCAGCAAAAAAGGGGGGGACCTGGAGACCCAGTACTTC.

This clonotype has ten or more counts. The CDR3 is CASSPAGYSYNEQFF. CDR3 DNA sequence: TGTGCCAGCAGCCCAGCGGGATACTCCTACAATGAGCAGTTCTTC. This chain connects TRBV7-2 to TRBJ2-1, with 7 bases fitting TRBD2. V lost 5 bases to trimming and J lost 0 bases; unmatched junction nucleotides: 4. The length of the CDR3 is 15 residues. The germline CDR1 and CDR2 sequences are SGHTA and FQGNSA.

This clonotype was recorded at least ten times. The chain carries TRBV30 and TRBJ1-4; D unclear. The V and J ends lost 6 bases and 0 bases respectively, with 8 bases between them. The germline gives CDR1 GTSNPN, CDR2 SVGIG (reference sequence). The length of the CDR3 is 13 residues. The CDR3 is CACSAATNEKLFF. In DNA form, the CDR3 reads TGTGCCTGTTCGGCTGCAACTAATGAAAAACTGTTTTTT.

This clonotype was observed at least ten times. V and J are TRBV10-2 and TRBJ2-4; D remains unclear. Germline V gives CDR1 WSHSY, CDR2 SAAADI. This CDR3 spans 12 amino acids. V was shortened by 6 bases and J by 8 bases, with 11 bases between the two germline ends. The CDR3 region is CASSLGQHIQYF. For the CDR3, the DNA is TGCGCCAGCAGCCTTGGGCAACACATTCAGTACTTC.

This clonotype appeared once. The CDR3 region is CASSLSSLGSGQPQHF. In DNA, the CDR3 is TGTGCCAGCAGCTTGTCGAGCCTGGGGAGTGGGCAGCCCCAGCATTTT. The chain recombines TRBV7-9 with TRBJ1-5; D gene unclear. CDR3 length: 16 residues. Germline assignment: CDR1 SEHNR and CDR2 FQNEAQ (reference sequence). Trimming shortened V by 3 bases and J by 7 bases, and 19 bases separated the two germline ends. The variable domain in full, completed from reference TRBV7-9 and TRBJ1-5, reads DTGVSQNPRHKITKRGQNVTFRCDPISEHNRLYWYRQTLGQGPEFLTYFQNEAQLEKSRLLSDRFSAERPKGSFSTLEIQRTEQGDSAMYLCASSLSSLGSGQPQHFGDGTRLSIL.

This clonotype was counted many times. CDR3 sequence (DNA): TGCAGTGCCCAGCGGGAATCGAGGTACGAGCAGTACTTC. It is translated as CSAQRESRYEQYF. V and J are TRBV20-1 and TRBJ2-7, with 7 positions matching TRBD2. V shed 6 bases and J 4 bases; nucleotides not matched to a gene: 9. Germline values: CDR1 DFQATT, CDR2 SNEGSKA (reference sequence). The CDR3 contains 13 residues.

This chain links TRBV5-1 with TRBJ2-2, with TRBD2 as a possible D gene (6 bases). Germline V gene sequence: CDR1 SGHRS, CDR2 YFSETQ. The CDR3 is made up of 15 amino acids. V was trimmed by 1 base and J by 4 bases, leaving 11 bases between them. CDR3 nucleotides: TGCGCCAGCAGCTTGCAGGGACTCACCACCGGGGAGCTGTTTTTT. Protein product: CASSLQGLTTGELFF.

CDR3 loop: CASSQVWDTTYEQYF. The CDR3 nucleotides are TGTGCCAGCAGCCAAGTTTGGGACACCACCTACGAGCAGTACTTC. The chain carries TRBV3-1 and TRBJ2-7, with a tentative D call TRBD1 (6 bases). Trimming removed 1 base from V and 2 bases from J, with 12 bases in between. This CDR3 spans 15 amino acids. Germline V gene sequence: CDR1 LGHDT, CDR2 YNNKEL (reference sequence).

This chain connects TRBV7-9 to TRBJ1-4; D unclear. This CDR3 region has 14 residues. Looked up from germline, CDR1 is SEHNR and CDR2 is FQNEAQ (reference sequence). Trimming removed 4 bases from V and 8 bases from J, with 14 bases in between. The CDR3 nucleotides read TGTGCCAGCAGCTCGTCTGAGGTTTGGGAAAAACTGTTTTTT. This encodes CASSSSEVWEKLFF. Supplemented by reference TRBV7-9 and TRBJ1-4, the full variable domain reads DTGVSQNPRHKITKRGQNVTFRCDPISEHNRLYWYRQTLGQGPEFLTYFQNEAQLEKSRLLSDRFSAERPKGSFSTLEIQRTEQGDSAMYLCASSSSEVWEKLFFGSGTQLSVL.

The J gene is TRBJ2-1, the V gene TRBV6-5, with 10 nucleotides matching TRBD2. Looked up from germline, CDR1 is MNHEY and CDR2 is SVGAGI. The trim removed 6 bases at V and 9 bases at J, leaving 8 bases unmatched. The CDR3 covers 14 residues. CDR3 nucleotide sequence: TGTGCCAGCAGAAGTTCTCTAGCGGGAGTTGAGCAGTTCTTC. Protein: CASRSSLAGVEQFF.

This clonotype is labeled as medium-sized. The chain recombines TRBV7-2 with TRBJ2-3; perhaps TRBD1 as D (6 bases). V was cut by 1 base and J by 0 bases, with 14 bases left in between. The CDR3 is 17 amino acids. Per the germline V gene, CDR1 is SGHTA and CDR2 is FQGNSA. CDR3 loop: CASSLVRTDLSTDTQYF. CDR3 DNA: TGTGCCAGCAGCTTAGTTAGGACAGACCTTAGCACAGATACGCAGTATTTT.

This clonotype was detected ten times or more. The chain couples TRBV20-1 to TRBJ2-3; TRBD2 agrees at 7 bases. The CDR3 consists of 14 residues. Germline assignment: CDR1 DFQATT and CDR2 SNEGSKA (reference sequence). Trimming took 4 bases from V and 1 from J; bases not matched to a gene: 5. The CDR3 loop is CSANDAGGTDTQYF. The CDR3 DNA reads TGCAGTGCTAACGATGCGGGGGGCACAGATACGCAGTATTTT.

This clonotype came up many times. The CDR3 region is CASRDGRFPQDTQYF. CDR3 DNA: TGTGCCAGCAGGGATGGAAGGTTCCCTCAAGATACGCAGTATTTT. The V gene is TRBV12-3 or TRBV12-4, the J gene TRBJ2-3; D remains ambiguous. V was cut by 6 bases and J by 5 bases, with 18 bases left in between. This CDR3 contains 15 residues.

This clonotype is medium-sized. CDR3 region: CASSESGVPNHEQFF. CDR3 DNA: TGTGCCAGCAGTGAATCTGGGGTACCTAACCATGAGCAGTTCTTC. The chain combines TRBV25-1 with TRBJ2-1, with unresolved D. V was pared by 1 base and J by 8 bases, with 15 bases between. Germline-derived CDR1 and CDR2 are MGHDK and SYGVNS. CDR3 length: 15 amino acids.

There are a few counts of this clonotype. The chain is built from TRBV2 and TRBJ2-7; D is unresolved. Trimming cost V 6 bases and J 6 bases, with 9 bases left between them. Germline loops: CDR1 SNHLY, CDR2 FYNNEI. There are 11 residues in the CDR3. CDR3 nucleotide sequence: TGTGCCAGCAGAGAACAGAGCGAGCAGTACTTC. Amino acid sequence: CASREQSEQYF.

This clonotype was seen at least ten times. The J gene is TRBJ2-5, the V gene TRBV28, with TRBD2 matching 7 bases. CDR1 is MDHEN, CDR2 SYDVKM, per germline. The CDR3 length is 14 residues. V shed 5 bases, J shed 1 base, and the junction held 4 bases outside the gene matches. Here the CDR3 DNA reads TGTGCCAGCAGTCCTCTAGCGGTCCAAGAGACCCAGTACTTC. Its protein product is CASSPLAVQETQYF.

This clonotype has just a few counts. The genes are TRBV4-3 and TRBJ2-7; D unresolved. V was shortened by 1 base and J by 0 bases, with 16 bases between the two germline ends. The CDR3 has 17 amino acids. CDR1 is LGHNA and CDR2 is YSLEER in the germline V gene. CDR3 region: CASSQGGDARSSYEQYV. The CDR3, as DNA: TGCGCCAGCAGCCAAGGCGGTGACGCCCGAAGCTCCTACGAGCAGTACGTC.